The 11 T cell receptor beta chains below come from one sample, sequenced in a study of PD-L1 blockade in urothelial cancer. Clones were sequenced by immunoSEQ multiplex PCR, and TCRdb holds only the in-frame ones, with some missing. The sample shows fewer than 130,000 clones, approximately 85% of them seen only once. The source was PBMCs, collected around atezolizumab (anti-PD-L1) treatment. These receptors all stem from a man between 50 and 59 years old with urothelial cancer.

The chain joins TRBV13 to TRBJ1-1; D is unresolved. CDR3 length: 16 residues. Germline CDR1 is PRHDT and CDR2 is FYEKMQ (reference sequence). V lost 4 bases, J lost 4 bases, and 19 bases lay in between. As DNA, the CDR3 is TGTGCCAGCAGCTCGGGGTCAGGAGAGGGAGGCACTGAAGCTTTCTTT. Protein product: CASSSGSGEGGTEAFF.

The sample holds one count of this clone. The V and J genes are TRBV7-9 and TRBJ2-3, with D unclear. The CDR3 contains 16 residues. Trimming cost V 5 bases and J 0 bases, with 15 bases left between them. CDR1 and CDR2 from the germline V gene are SEHNR and FQNEAQ (reference sequence). CDR3 DNA: TGTGCCAGCAGCCAACGCTCCACTCCTAGCACAGATACGCAGTATTTT. This codes for CASSQRSTPSTDTQYF.

The chain uses TRBV30 and TRBJ2-1; 8 bases fit TRBD1. Germline V CDR1 and CDR2: GTSNPN, SVGIG (reference sequence). The CDR3 consists of 15 residues. Unmatched junction bases numbered 8, after V lost 2 bases and J lost 5 bases. The CDR3 nucleotides read TGTGCCTGGAGTAAGCAGGGGGCTCACAACAATGAGCAGTTCTTC. As protein: CAWSKQGAHNNEQFF.

This clone was picked up a small number of times. The chain joins TRBV6-5 to TRBJ2-7; TRBD1 agrees at 7 bases. V lost 5 bases, J lost 1 base, and 2 bases stayed unmatched. The CDR3 is 13 residues long. Germline values: CDR1 MNHEY, CDR2 SVGAGI. This CDR3 reads CASSATGSYEQYF. The CDR3 region has the DNA TGTGCCAGCAGTGCGACAGGGTCCTACGAGCAGTACTTC.

V usage is TRBV7-9 and J usage is TRBJ1-2, with TRBD1 matching over 8 bases. V shed 1 base, J shed 7 bases, and the junction held 2 bases outside the gene matches. Looked up from germline, CDR1 is SEHNR and CDR2 is FQNEAQ (reference sequence). The CDR3 sequence is 13 residues long. The CDR3 reads CASSLGTGSGYTF. Here the CDR3 DNA reads TGTGCCAGCAGCTTAGGGACAGGGTCTGGCTACACCTTC.

The chain has TRBV28 and TRBJ1-2; a weak D match, TRBD1 (6 bases). The germline V and J ends were trimmed by 2 bases and 0 bases, with 22 bases remaining between them. Germline values: CDR1 MDHEN, CDR2 SYDVKM. The CDR3 has 19 residues. CDR3 sequence: CASSLNRAFRLASNYGYTF. CDR3 nucleotides: TGTGCCAGCAGTTTAAACAGGGCGTTTCGACTCGCGTCTAACTATGGCTACACCTTC.

V gene TRBV5-1 combines with J gene TRBJ2-2; 8 nucleotides match TRBD1. CDR1 SGHRS and CDR2 YFSETQ come from the germline V gene. V was clipped by 7 bases and J by 2 bases; unmatched bases: 7. This CDR3 has 15 amino acids. CDR3 loop: CASQTGAANTGELFF. In DNA, the CDR3 is TGCGCCAGCCAGACAGGGGCGGCAAACACCGGGGAGCTGTTTTTT.

This clone is medium-sized within its sample. The rearrangement uses TRBV27 and TRBJ1-1, with 9 positions matching TRBD1. The ends lost 4 bases at V and 3 bases at J; junction bases unmatched: 0. Germline CDR1 and CDR2: MNHEY and SMNVEV (reference sequence). The CDR3 length is 13 residues. In DNA, the CDR3 is TGTGCCAGCAGTTGGACAGGGGACACTGAAGCTTTCTTT. Amino acids: CASSWTGDTEAFF.

The gene calls are TRBV14 and TRBJ1-1; the D is unclear. The V end was cut by 4 bases, the J end by 0 bases, with 6 bases between. There are 13 residues in the CDR3. From germline, CDR1 is SGHDN and CDR2 FVKESK. CDR3 sequence: CASSPFMNTEAFF. The CDR3 DNA reads TGTGCCAGCAGCCCGTTTATGAACACTGAAGCTTTCTTT. Filled out from reference TRBV14 and TRBJ1-1, the complete variable domain reads EAGVTQFPSHSVIEKGQTVTLRCDPISGHDNLYWYRRVMGKEIKFLLHFVKESKQDESGMPNNRFLAERTGGTYSTLKVQPAELEDSGVYFCASSPFMNTEAFFGQGTRLTVV.

The chain has TRBV18 and TRBJ1-2; TRBD1 matches at 7 bases. Germline V CDR1 and CDR2: KGHSH, LQKENI. With V trimmed by 5 bases and J by 3 bases, 3 bases remained unmatched. This CDR3 has 13 residues. CDR3: CASSDTGDYGYTF. The CDR3 DNA sequence: TGTGCCAGCTCAGACACAGGGGACTATGGCTACACCTTC.

The chain is built from TRBV6-4 and TRBJ2-2; 10 nucleotides line up with TRBD2. Trimming at V came to 4 bases and at J to 5 bases, leaving 1 base not matched to a gene. This CDR3 has 14 residues. Germline V gene data show CDR1 as MRHNA and CDR2 as SNTAGT. DNA of the CDR3: TGTGCCAGCAGTGCACTAGCGGGGACCGGGGAGCTGTTTTTT. Residues: CASSALAGTGELFF.